This T cell receptor beta chain was identified in a study of T-cell memory formation after mild COVID-19 (dated by TCRdb to about 2021). For the wider study: Most TCR sequence clusters were specific to one of the two donors. T-cell clones expanding and contracting after mild COVID-19 in two donors were tracked by longitudinal TCRalpha and TCRbeta repertoire sequencing. Two young, previously healthy adult volunteers made up the cohort, one male and one female.

About this clonotype: Its binding antigen is unknown. No much larger clone exists at a distance of one base, and base qualities are not known.

The research as a whole found: Some responding clones were detected in pre-infection memory, suggesting pre-existing cross-reactive memory T cells joined the SARS-CoV-2 response. Only a couple of mild cases were covered in the study, and larger cohorts including severe cases with pre-infection samples were considered necessary. The second-wave clones that peaked on day 37 were not confirmed to be SARS-CoV-2 specific. Clones contracting from day 15 to 85 had balanced CD4/CD8 phenotypes, while a second wave expanding from day 15 to 37 was biased towards CD4+. Contracting CD4+ clones appeared mostly in the CM and EM memory subsets, whereas CD8+ clones were enriched in EMRA.

Sequencing instrument: Illumina NovaSeq 6000. cDNA libraries for TCRalpha and TCRbeta were prepared by 5'RACE using constant-segment primers, with sample barcodes and unique molecular identifiers added. RNA was extracted from every sample with Trizol reagent. The libraries were amplified in two PCR steps, and the second step added a second sample barcode and Illumina TruSeq adapters. Sequencing of the libraries was done on an Illumina NovaSeq, producing 2 x 150 bp paired-end reads. Turning to the authors' computational methods: With migec v1.2.7, reads were demultiplexed and then collapsed into UMI-guided consensus sequences. Using mixcr v2.1.11, UMI consensuses were aligned to TRA and TRB V and J templates and then assembled into clonotypes. A clonotype was counted as expanded or contracted only if both edgeR and NoisET called the change significant, with noise models trained on biological replicates. edgeR calls used a false discovery rate-adjusted p below 0.01 and a log2 fold-change threshold of 1. As an exploratory analysis of dynamics, PCA with hierarchical clustering was applied to max-normalized trajectories of the 1000 most abundant clonotypes. Each responding clone was given a CD4 or CD8 phenotype based on the CD4+ and CD8+ repertoires, which had been sequenced separately. TCRdb itself trimmed the public reads at Q25 with fastp, ran MiXCR and retained productive beta chains. When rows share a CDR3 protein, they turn into one entry using the most common DNA and genes. The V and J calls reflect TCRdb's pipeline rather than the authors' work. The sample has roughly 400,000 distinct CDR3 sequences on record, roughly 26% of them singletons. The ten biggest clones cover 8.5% to 9% of the sample.

PBMCs were isolated by Ficoll-Paque density gradient centrifugation. This clonotype originated in an adult woman who had mild COVID-19 (a few samples of this study predate the infection). The sample titles of this study are shuffled in the database, so cell type and time point are left out; the donor was told from shared clones. The material sequenced was PBMCs or a T cell subset sorted from them (not recorded which).

The DNA sequence follows: TGTGCCAGCAGCTTACTCACCTCCGGCACAGATACGCAGTATTTT. It is translated as CASSLLTSGTDTQYF. The rearranged chain carries TRBV11-2 and TRBJ2-3; no D segment can be confidently identified. For CDR1 and CDR2, the germline V gene lists SGHAT and FQNNGV. From the cysteine up to the phenylalanine, the CDR3 has a length of 15 residues. Only the CDR3 portion is preserved as DNA: 45 bases, with reading frame beginning at the first base. V is reduced by 2 bases and J by 1 base, leaving a spacing of 10 bases between them.